The sequence of this T cell receptor (beta chain) was determined in a study of vaccination effects on CD4 cells after COVID-19. Background on the study: Participants received two doses of either the BNT162b2 or mRNA-1273 vaccine. Study-level results: The study got few convalescent patients and did not collect any early post-infection timepoints.

Trimming cost V 1 base and J 4 bases, with 1 base left between them. The CDR3 length is 11 residues. Ahead of sequencing, the ViraFEST assay grew antigen-specific CD4+ T cells using viral peptide pools. With roughly nine days of culture completed, CD4+ T cells were isolated. Prior SARS-CoV-2 infection was absent in the vaccine recipients, as shown by negative nucleocapsid antibodies. Details on this clone: Its antigen is as yet unknown. Distinct nucleotide sequences in the sample also encode this CDR3.

Sequencing used immunoSEQ multiplex PCR; TCRdb keeps in-frame clones, though not all of them. The sample gives some 22,000 clones, less than 80% of which show up once; roughly 3.3% is in the top ten. The sample here was CD4+ T cells from PBMCs cultured with SARS-CoV-2 spike peptides, taken before COVID-19 vaccination. The source of this sequence is a human donor who received a COVID-19 vaccine. This sequence joins TRBV12-3 or TRBV12-4 and TRBJ2-5; D ambiguous. CDR3 nucleotide sequence: TGTGCCAGCAGTTTAGGAGAGACCCAGTACTTC. Translating it yields CASSLGETQYF.